This T cell receptor beta chain was sequenced for a study of T cells after yellow fever vaccination. Study-level points and caveats: Compared with primary, the secondary response was weaker and peaked at day 5, not 15.

This clonotype was seen only a few times. Its cognate antigen is unknown. The CDR3 is 14 amino acids. Trimming pared 3 bases from V and 1 base from J, leaving 10 bases between. 5'RACE template switching added a universal primer site and UMIs to TCR cDNA. One entry per CDR3 protein results from TCRdb running MiXCR on the 5' RACE reads. The sample lists about 430,000 distinct CDR3 sequences, roughly 20% occurring once. The TCR was taken from a man aged 18-30 years who received the YFV17D yellow fever vaccine. Material: PBMCs, obtained before the yellow fever booster vaccination. V is TRBV12-3 or TRBV12-4 and J is TRBJ2-7; D unresolved. The CDR3 sequence is CASSFGDASYEQYV. The CDR3, as DNA: TGTGCCAGCAGTTTTGGTGACGCTTCCTACGAGCAGTACGTC.